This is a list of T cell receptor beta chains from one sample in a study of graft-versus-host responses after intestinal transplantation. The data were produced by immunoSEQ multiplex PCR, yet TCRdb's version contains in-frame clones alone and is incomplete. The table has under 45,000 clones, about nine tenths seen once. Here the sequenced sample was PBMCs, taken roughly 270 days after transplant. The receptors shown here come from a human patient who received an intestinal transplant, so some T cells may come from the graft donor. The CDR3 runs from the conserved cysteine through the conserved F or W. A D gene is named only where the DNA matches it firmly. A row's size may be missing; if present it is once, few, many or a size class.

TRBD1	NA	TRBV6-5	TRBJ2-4	CASSSPGQDQHF	TGTGCCAGCAGTTCACCGGGACAGGATCAGCACTTC
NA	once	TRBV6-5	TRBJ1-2	CASSYLNRDRHGYTF	TGTGCCAGCAGTTACCTTAACCGTGACAGGCACGGCTACACCTTC
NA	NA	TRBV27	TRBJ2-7	CASSFGQTYEQYF	TGTGCCAGCAGTTTCGGACAGACCTACGAGCAGTACTTC
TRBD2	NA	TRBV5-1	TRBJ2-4	CASSLAPSGGSGIQYF	TGCGCCAGCAGCTTGGCGCCTAGCGGGGGGTCGGGCATTCAGTACTTC
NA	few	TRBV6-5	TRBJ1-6	CASSKGDNSPLHF	TGTGCCAGCAGTAAGGGGGACAATTCACCCCTCCACTTT
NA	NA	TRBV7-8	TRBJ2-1	CASSLVGTYSSYNEQFF	TGTGCCAGCAGCTTAGTCGGGACTTACAGCTCCTACAATGAGCAGTTCTTC
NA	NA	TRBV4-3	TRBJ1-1	CASSQGSGMNTEAFF	TGCGCCAGCAGCCAAGGGTCAGGGATGAACACTGAAGCTTTCTTT
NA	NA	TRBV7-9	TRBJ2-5	CASSVLGGETQYF	TGTGCCAGCAGCGTCCTGGGGGGAGAGACCCAGTACTTC
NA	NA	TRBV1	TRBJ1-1	CTSSHSPGQSMNTEAFF	TGCACCAGCAGCCATAGCCCCGGACAGAGCATGAACACTGAAGCTTTCTTT
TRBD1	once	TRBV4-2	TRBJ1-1	CASSQEGQGNTEAFF	TGTGCCAGCAGCCAGGAGGGACAGGGAAACACTGAAGCTTTCTTT
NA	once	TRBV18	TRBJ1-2	CASLPRTRAHGYTF	TGTGCCAGCCTTCCTAGGACCAGAGCCCATGGCTACACCTTC
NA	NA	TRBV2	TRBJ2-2	CASTFSLRDTNTGELFF	TGTGCCAGCACCTTCTCCCTCCGGGACACGAACACCGGGGAGCTGTTTTTT
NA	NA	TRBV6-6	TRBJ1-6	CASSLSYNSPLHF	TGTGCCAGCAGTCTCTCCTATAATTCACCCCTCCACTTT
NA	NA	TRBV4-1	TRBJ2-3	CASSQGWAGSTDTQYF	TGCGCCAGCAGCCAAGGGTGGGCGGGGAGCACAGATACGCAGTATTTT
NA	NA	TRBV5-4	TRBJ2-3	CASSGRLGYTDTQYF	TGTGCCAGCAGCGGAAGATTGGGGTACACAGATACGCAGTATTTT
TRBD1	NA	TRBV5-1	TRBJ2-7	CASSLDGTGSPIYF	TGCGCCAGCAGCTTGGACGGGACAGGCTCACCCATTTACTTC
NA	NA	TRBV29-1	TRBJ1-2	CSVDQGFYGYTF	TGCAGCGTTGATCAGGGGTTCTACGGCTACACCTTC
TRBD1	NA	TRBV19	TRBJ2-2	CASSIETGRPGELFF	TGTGCCAGTAGTATAGAGACAGGGCGGCCCGGGGAGCTGTTTTTT
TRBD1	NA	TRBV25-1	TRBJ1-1	CASSRGQMNTEAFF	TGTGCCAGCAGTAGGGGACAGATGAACACTGAAGCTTTCTTT
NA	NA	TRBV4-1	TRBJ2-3	CASSRGSTDTQYF	TGCGCCAGCAGCCGGGGCAGCACAGATACGCAGTATTTT
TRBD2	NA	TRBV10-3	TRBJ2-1	CAISELAGGNEQFF	TGTGCCATCAGTGAACTAGCGGGGGGCAATGAGCAGTTCTTC
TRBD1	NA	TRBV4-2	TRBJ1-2	CASSRRRIQGATISDGYTF	TGTGCCAGCAGCCGCCGTAGGATCCAGGGGGCCACCATATCTGATGGCTACACCTTC
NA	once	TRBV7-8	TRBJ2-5	CASRSAEETQYF	TGTGCCAGCAGGTCAGCGGAAGAGACCCAGTACTTC
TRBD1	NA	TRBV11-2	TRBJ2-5	CASSYRTGPNF	TGTGCCAGCAGCTACCGGACAGGCCCCAACTTC
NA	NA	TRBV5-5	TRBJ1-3	CASSRVPPTANMGNTIYF	TGTGCCAGCAGCAGAGTCCCCCCTACCGCGAACATGGGAAACACCATATATTTT
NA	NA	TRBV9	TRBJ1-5	CASSVGGVGQPQHF	TGTGCCAGCAGCGTAGGAGGGGTTGGTCAGCCCCAGCATTTT
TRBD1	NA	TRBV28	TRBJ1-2	CASGLTTGGDYGYTF	TGTGCCAGCGGATTAACGACAGGGGGCGACTATGGCTACACCTTC
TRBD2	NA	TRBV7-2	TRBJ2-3	CASSLFAGDTDTQYF	TGTGCCAGCAGCCTGTTTGCGGGGGACACAGATACGCAGTATTTT
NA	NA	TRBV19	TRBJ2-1	CASSGDPYNEQFF	TGTGCCAGTAGTGGGGACCCCTACAATGAGCAGTTCTTC
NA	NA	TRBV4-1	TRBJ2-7	CASSPREGGSYEQYF	TGCGCCAGCAGCCCCCGTGAGGGGGGGAGCTACGAGCAGTACTTC
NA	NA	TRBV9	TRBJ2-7	CASSASLDRSEQYF	TGTGCCAGCAGCGCCAGCCTAGACAGGTCCGAGCAGTACTTC
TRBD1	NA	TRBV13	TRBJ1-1	CASSYRGPGTEAFF	TGTGCCAGCAGCTACAGGGGGCCGGGTACTGAAGCTTTCTTT
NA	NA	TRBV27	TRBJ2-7	CASSFGRNYEQYF	TGTGCCAGCAGTTTTGGGAGGAACTACGAGCAGTACTTC
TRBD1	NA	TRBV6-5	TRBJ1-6	CASRQGWDSPLHF	TGTGCCAGCCGACAGGGATGGGATTCACCCCTCCACTTT
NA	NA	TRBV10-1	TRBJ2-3	CASSESPFSTDTQYF	TGCGCCAGCAGTGAGTCCCCCTTTAGCACAGATACGCAGTATTTT